This TCR beta chain was found in a study of tissue T cells after allogeneic stem cell transplantation. Time point given: mouse harvest day 7 after allogeneic transplant. The graft held 10^6 splenic CD5+ T cells and 10^7 T-cell-depleted bone marrow cells. Notes on the study in general: Motif-based clustering found tissue-specific repertoire signatures shared across patients, though few clones were shared. Limitations included a small, clinically heterogeneous cohort and limited sampling depth. Blood and spleen captured only part of the tissue TCR repertoire.

There are a few counts of this clone. What it binds is not known. The gene names given are mouse names. Read coverage stops 1 residue before the CDR3 terminus; the germline J gene supplies the remainder. The table came from immunoSEQ multiplex PCR; TCRdb's copy has only in-frame clones and leaves some out. The sample includes around 10,000 clones, roughly two fifths of them seen just once. CDR3 length equals 14 residues. Germline lookup yields CDR1 SGHND and CDR2 FRSKSL. Trimming cost V 5 bases and J 5 bases; bases outside gene matches: 3. This TCR was recovered from a female BALB/c mouse given C57BL/6 T cells with graft-versus-host disease after an allogeneic hematopoietic cell transplant. V usage is TRBV15 and J usage is TRBJ2-3; 11 bases agree with TRBD2. The material sequenced was skin. CDR3 in amino acids: CASSRTGGKETLYF. Partial CDR3 DNA: TGTGCCAGCAGTAGGACTGGGGGGAAAGAAACGCTGTAT.